The 4 T cell receptor beta chains below were found in one sample sequenced in a study of human thymus T cells. Thymus tissue for the work was resected from patients undergoing corrective heart surgery. Produced via immunoSEQ multiplex PCR; TCRdb's table is partial and in-frame only. The sample records more than 70,000 clones, 95% to 98% being singletons. Sample: thymus tissue. The receptors stem from a boy under two years old with a congenital heart defect but otherwise immunologically healthy.

The chain recombines TRBV6-1 with TRBJ2-3, with D unclear. Looked up from germline, CDR1 is MNHNS and CDR2 is SASEGT. The CDR3 extends over 14 amino acids. Trimming took off 2 bases at V and 5 bases at J, with 11 bases between the two ends. CDR3 sequence (DNA): TGTGCCAGCAGTGAAATCCCCGAGGTAGATACGCAGTATTTT. Amino acid sequence: CASSEIPEVDTQYF.

The chain joins TRBV28 to TRBJ2-5, with 8 bases fitting TRBD1. J lost 2 bases, V lost 6 bases, and 14 bases had no gene match. Germline CDR1 and CDR2: MDHEN and SYDVKM. The CDR3 totals 17 residues. The CDR3 protein is CASSTCPGTGGQETQYF. The CDR3 nucleotides are TGTGCCAGCAGCACATGTCCGGGGACAGGAGGTCAAGAGACCCAGTACTTC.

This chain links TRBV7-2 with TRBJ2-1, with 10 positions matching TRBD2. This CDR3 contains 15 residues. J lost 2 bases, V lost 6 bases, and 4 bases had no gene match. CDR1 is SGHTA, CDR2 FQGNSA, per germline. CDR3 bases: TGTGCCAGCAGTCTAGCGGGAGATCCCTACAATGAGCAGTTCTTC. Residues: CASSLAGDPYNEQFF.

This clone appeared once. The chain links TRBV7-2 to TRBJ1-3, with D tentatively TRBD1 (5 bases). This CDR3 is 16 amino acids long. Germline V gene data show CDR1 as SGHTA and CDR2 as FQGNSA. Trimming left V 0 bases short and J 2 bases short, with 11 bases between. The CDR3 loop is CASSLAQRGAGNTIYF. The DNA for the CDR3 is TGTGCCAGCAGCTTAGCGCAGAGGGGCGCTGGAAACACCATATATTTT.